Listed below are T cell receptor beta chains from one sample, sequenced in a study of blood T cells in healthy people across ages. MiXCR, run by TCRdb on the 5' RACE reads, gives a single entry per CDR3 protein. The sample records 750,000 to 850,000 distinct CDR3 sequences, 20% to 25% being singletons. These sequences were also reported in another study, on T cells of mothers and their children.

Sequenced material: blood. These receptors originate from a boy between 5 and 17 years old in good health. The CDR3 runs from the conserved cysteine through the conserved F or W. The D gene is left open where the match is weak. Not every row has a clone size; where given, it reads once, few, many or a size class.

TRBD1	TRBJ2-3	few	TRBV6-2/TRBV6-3	TGTGCCAGCAGTACCTGGGACAGTCAGTCCACAGATACGCAGTATTTT	CASSTWDSQSTDTQYF
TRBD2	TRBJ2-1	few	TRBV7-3	TGTGCCAGCAGCTTATCACTAGCGGGAGCTTACAATGAGCAGTTCTTC	CASSLSLAGAYNEQFF
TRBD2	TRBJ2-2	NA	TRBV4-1	TGCGCCAGCAGCCAAGACCCCGGGACTAGTTCAACCGGGGAGCTGTTTTTT	CASSQDPGTSSTGELFF
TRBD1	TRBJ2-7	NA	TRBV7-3	TGTGCCAGCAGCCTCGGGACAGGGGGCAAAAGCTACGAGCAGTACTTC	CASSLGTGGKSYEQYF
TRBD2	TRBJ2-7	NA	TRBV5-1	TGCGCCAGCAGCCCGGAGTGGGGGGGGAGCTACGAGCAGTACTTC	CASSPEWGGSYEQYF
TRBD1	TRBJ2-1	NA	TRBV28	TGTGCCAGCAGTTTCTACGGACAGGGGAATGAGCAGTTCTTC	CASSFYGQGNEQFF
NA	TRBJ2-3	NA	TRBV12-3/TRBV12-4	TGTGCCAGCAGTTTAGCCTGGGAGGCCTTGAGCACAGATACGCAGTATTTT	CASSLAWEALSTDTQYF
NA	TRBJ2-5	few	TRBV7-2	TGTGCCAGCAGCCGCGGGCACTTACAAGAGACCCAGTACTTC	CASSRGHLQETQYF
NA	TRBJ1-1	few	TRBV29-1	TGCAGCGTTGAATTATGGGTTCGTCACGGCACTGAAGCTTTCTTT	CSVELWVRHGTEAFF
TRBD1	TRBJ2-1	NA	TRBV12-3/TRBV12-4	TGTGCCAGCAGTTTAGAGGGGGCGCAGGATGAGCAGTTCTTC	CASSLEGAQDEQFF
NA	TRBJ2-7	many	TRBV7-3	TGTGCCAGCAGCTTAGGGCCGCAGGGCGAGCAGTACTTC	CASSLGPQGEQYF
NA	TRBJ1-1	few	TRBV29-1	TGCAGCGTTGAAGGACTCGGAACTGAAGCTTTCTTT	CSVEGLGTEAFF
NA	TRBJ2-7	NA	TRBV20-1	TGCAGTGCTAGTAGAGGTAGGCAGGACGAGCCCTACGAGCAGTACTTC	CSASRGRQDEPYEQYF
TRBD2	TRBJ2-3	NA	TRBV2	TGTGCCACTGTGAAGTTAGCGGGAGGGGAAGAGACCCAGTACTTT	CATVKLAGGEETQYF
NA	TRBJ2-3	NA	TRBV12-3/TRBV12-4	TGTGCCAGCGCCTACAGAGATACGCAGTATTTT	CASAYRDTQYF
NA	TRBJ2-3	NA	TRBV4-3	TGCGCCAGCAGCCAAGCGGGAGTCGCGGCAGATACGCAGTATTTT	CASSQAGVAADTQYF
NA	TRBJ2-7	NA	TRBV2	TGTGCCACAAAGAGGGACTTCTCCTACGAGCAGTACTTC	CATKRDFSYEQYF
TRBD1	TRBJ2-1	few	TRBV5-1	TGCGCCAGCAGCCTAACGACCGGGACAGGGGGCAATGAGCAGTTCTTC	CASSLTTGTGGNEQFF
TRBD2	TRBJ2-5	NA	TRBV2	TGTGCCAGCTTAGCGGGGGAACAAGAGACCCAGTACTTC	CASLAGEQETQYF
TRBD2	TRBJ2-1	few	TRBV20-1	TGCAGTGCCCCCTCTTTCCGCGGGAGGAACTATGAGCAGTTCTTC	CSAPSFRGRNYEQFF
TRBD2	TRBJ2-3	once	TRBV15	TGTGCCACCAGCAGAGATTATGCGGGGGATTGGGCAGATACGCAGTATTTT	CATSRDYAGDWADTQYF
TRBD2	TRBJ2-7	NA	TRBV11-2	TGTGCCAGCAGCTTTTTACTAGCGCCTTACTACGAGCAGTACTTC	CASSFLLAPYYEQYF
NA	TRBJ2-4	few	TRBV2	TGTGCCAGAAGGGGAGACAGCGAAAACATTCAGTACTTC	CARRGDSENIQYF
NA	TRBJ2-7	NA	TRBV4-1	TGCGCCAGCAGCCAAGATATAGGGACAAAGGCCGAGCAGTACTTC	CASSQDIGTKAEQYF